This TCR beta chain was sequenced during a study of cytomegalovirus exposure and HLA in healthy donors. Study outcomes and limitations: Among TCR sequences, most were rare, though some public TCRs appeared in many donors. The listing of 160 or so TCR beta chains classed them as cytomegalovirus-associated.

Samples came from healthy bone marrow donors. It was with 60 Vbeta and 13 Jbeta primers that the PCR ran. In the study's own analysis: The authors later counted about 80 million unique TCR beta chains, roughly 10 million of them shared. Clones were read by immunoSEQ multiplex PCR, and TCRdb kept only the in-frame ones, dropping some. The V and J calls and clone size come from that table; D and trimming were worked out from the DNA. The sample has around 190,000 clones; around 81% are singletons. As regards this clone: Its specificity is not known.

The CDR3 length is 15 residues. V lost 0 bases, J lost 7 bases, and 16 bases lay in between. Germline-derived CDR1 and CDR2 are SGDLS and YYNGEE. This clonotype originated in a man between 18 and 35 years old in good health and CMV-seronegative. The rearrangement joins TRBV9 to TRBJ2-5; D is perhaps TRBD2 (6 bases). Sequenced: PBMCs. The CDR3 loop reads CASSVGVSQGGTQYF. The CDR3 bases are TGTGCCAGCAGCGTAGGTGTCAGTCAGGGAGGGACCCAGTACTTC.